This TCR beta chain was retrieved from a study of beta chain features in type 1 diabetes. Study overall: Age and gender were similar between patients and healthy donors, as were cell yields. Study outcomes and limitations: Shortening that was moderate but significant affected the TCRB CDR3s of Type 1 diabetes patients in all four CD4+ subsets.

The V end was cut by 2 bases, the J end by 6 bases, with 15 bases between. CDR1 is MDHEN, CDR2 SYDVKM, per germline. The length of the CDR3 is 15 residues. Since all of the isolated RNA was reverse transcribed, expressed TCRB transcripts were what got sequenced. The assay was immunoSEQ multiplex PCR, and TCRdb's table has in-frame clones only and misses some. The sample lists 860,000 or so clones, roughly 15% seen once, with around 0.02% in the top ten. Concerning this clone itself: The antigen is not known.

Input material: naive CD4+ T cells from blood. The TCR comes from a woman aged 18-29 years in good health. This chain connects TRBV28 to TRBJ2-3; perhaps TRBD2 as D (6 bases). In DNA form, the CDR3 reads TGTGCCAGCAGTTTAGGCGGGACCGGGCGGGATACGCAGTATTTT. Its translation is CASSLGGTGRDTQYF.